This TCR beta chain was profiled in a study of CD4 and CD8 cells across lung adenocarcinoma regions. V lost 3 bases, J lost 0 bases, and 20 bases lay in between. The CDR3 totals 18 residues. Germline values: CDR1 LGHNA, CDR2 YNFKEQ. One entry per CDR3 protein, called by TCRdb with MiXCR from the PCR reads. This sample has 4,500 to 5,500 distinct CDR3 sequences, with 45% found just once. The patients had localized lung adenocarcinoma, a non-small cell subtype. This clonotype originated in a female donor with lung adenocarcinoma. The CD4 and CD8 labels of this study may be unreliable. V usage is TRBV4-2 and J usage is TRBJ1-1, with D perhaps matching TRBD1 (6 bases). The sequencing input was CD4+ T cells from the margin of a lung tumor. CDR3 sequence: CASSQARTDIVMNTEAFF. The CDR3 bases are TGTGCCAGCAGCCAGGCCCGGACAGACATCGTAATGAACACTGAAGCTTTCTTT.